One sample yielded the 14 T cell receptor beta chains listed below, sequenced in a study of blood T cell repertoires in COVID-19. TCRdb's copy holds only in-frame clones and misses some; the assay was immunoSEQ multiplex PCR. The sample records approximately 450,000 clones, 75% to 90% being singletons. Material: peripheral blood. The receptors come from a woman aged 30 to 39 with acute or convalescent COVID-19.

This chain joins TRBV6-5 and TRBJ2-1; TRBD2 matches 8 bases. The V gene's germline CDR1 is MNHEY and CDR2 SVGAGI. This CDR3 contains 14 residues. The J segment lost 2 bases and the V segment lost 6 bases, leaving 3 bases of the junction unmatched. CDR3 nucleotides: TGTGCCAGCAGCGTAGCGGGGCCCTACAATGAGCAGTTCTTC. The encoded protein is CASSVAGPYNEQFF.

This sequence joins TRBV3-1 (or the pseudogene TRBV3-2) and TRBJ1-5; no clear D. Germline V gene data show CDR1 as LGHDT and CDR2 as YNNKEL (reference sequence). V lost 4 bases and J 5 bases, leaving 9 bases between the germline ends. The CDR3 totals 13 residues. The CDR3 bases are TGTGCCAGCAGCCCCCGACTCGATCAGCCCCAGCATTTT. This sequence encodes CASSPRLDQPQHF.

CDR3 region: CASSYEDRGYSPLHF. Written as DNA, the CDR3 is TGTGCCAGCAGTTACGAGGACAGGGGGTATTCACCCCTCCACTTT. V is TRBV6-6 and J is TRBJ1-6, with 10 bases identical to TRBD1. Per the germline V gene, CDR1 is MNHNY and CDR2 is SVGAGI (reference sequence). The ends lost 2 bases at V and 8 bases at J; junction bases unmatched: 3. This CDR3 contains 15 residues.

V and J are TRBV6-4 and TRBJ2-7, with TRBD1 identical over 8 bases. Germline V gene sequence: CDR1 MRHNA, CDR2 SNTAGT. CDR3 length equals 16 residues. The junction had 4 bases not matched to a gene; V was cut back by 0 bases and J by 0 bases. The CDR3 DNA reads as TGTGCCAGCAGTGACTCGAGGGACAGGAGCTCCTACGAGCAGTACTTC. This sequence encodes CASSDSRDRSSYEQYF.

This chain connects TRBV5-5 to TRBJ2-1; 9 positions match TRBD1. Trimming cost V 4 bases and J 4 bases; bases outside gene matches: 12. The CDR3 length is 17 residues. Germline loops: CDR1 SGHKS, CDR2 YYEKEE (reference sequence). The CDR3 nucleotides read TGTGCCAGCAGCCTAGCCTCCGGGACAGGGTTTTACAATGAGCAGTTCTTC. Translated: CASSLASGTGFYNEQFF. The variable domain in full, completed from reference TRBV5-5 and TRBJ2-1, reads DAGVTQSPTHLIKTRGQQVTLRCSPISGHKSVSWYQQVLGQGPQFIFQYYEKEERGRGNFPDRFSARQFPNYSSELNVNALLLGDSALYLCASSLASGTGFYNEQFFGPGTRLTVL.

The chain uses TRBV4-1 and TRBJ1-2; unclear D gene. Germline values: CDR1 MGHRA, CDR2 YSYEKL. There are 11 residues in the CDR3. Trimming pared 3 bases from V and 8 bases from J, leaving 7 bases between. The CDR3 nucleotides are TGCGCCAGCAGCCACCATCTAGGCTACACCTTC. It codes for CASSHHLGYTF.

J is TRBJ1-2 and V is TRBV6-1; D gene uncertain. CDR3 length: 16 residues. V shed 0 bases and J shed 5 bases, with 16 bases lying between them. Germline values: CDR1 MNHNS, CDR2 SASEGT. CDR3 residues: CASSEAEGGWPYGYTF. The CDR3 DNA follows: TGTGCCAGCAGTGAAGCAGAAGGAGGGTGGCCTTATGGCTACACCTTC.

The gene calls are TRBV7-9 and TRBJ2-7; tentatively, D is TRBD1 (7 bases). There are 16 residues in the CDR3. V dropped 4 bases and J dropped 0 bases, with 16 bases sitting between them. Germline V gene lookup returns CDR1 SEHNR and CDR2 FQNEAQ (reference sequence). CDR3 coding DNA: TGTGCCAGCAGCTCGTCCACAGGGGAGGTCTCCTACGAGCAGTACTTC. Its translation: CASSSSTGEVSYEQYF.

The V gene is TRBV5-1, the J gene TRBJ2-7; D may be TRBD2 (6 bases). There are 19 residues in the CDR3. Germline V gene lookup returns CDR1 SGHRS and CDR2 YFSETQ. The ends were cut back, 0 bases at V and 5 bases at J, with 27 bases in the middle. The CDR3 region has the DNA TGCGCCAGCAGCTTGGTCGGGCTTTGGGAGGCAGGTCGGCTGGACGAGCAGTACTTC. It encodes CASSLVGLWEAGRLDEQYF.

V and J are TRBV28 and TRBJ1-6; weak D call: TRBD1 (5 bases). Trimming pared 2 bases from V and 7 bases from J, leaving 12 bases between. The germline V gene encodes CDR1 MDHEN and CDR2 SYDVKM. The CDR3 has 15 amino acids. In nucleotides, the CDR3 is TGTGCCAGCAGTTTAGGCGCAGGGCTGAATTCACCCCTCCACTTT. Translated: CASSLGAGLNSPLHF.

On this clone: Possible read error: a much larger clone is one base away. This chain connects TRBV7-2 to TRBJ1-1; D possibly corresponds to TRBD1 (5 bases). CDR3 length: 13 residues. The V end was cut by 3 bases, the J end by 1 base, with 6 bases between. Germline-derived CDR1 and CDR2 are SGHTA and FQGNSA. This CDR3 is CASSLTANTEAFF. For the CDR3, the DNA is TGTGCCAGCAGCTTGACAGCGAACACTGAAGCTTTCTTT. Using reference TRBV7-2 and TRBJ1-1 for the parts outside the CDR3, the full variable domain is GAGVSQSPSNKVTEKGKDVELRCDPISGHTALYWYRQSLGQGLEFLIYFQGNSAPDKSGLPSDRFSAERTGGSVSTLTIQRTQQEDSAVYLCASSLTANTEAFFGQGTRLTVV.

The chain has TRBV19 and TRBJ1-4, with 7 bases fitting TRBD1. In germline, CDR1 is LNHDA, CDR2 SQIVND (reference sequence). The length of the CDR3 is 14 residues. J was trimmed by 5 bases and V by 5 bases; bases with no gene match: 5. The DNA for the CDR3 is TGTGCCAGTAGTTACGGGACAGAAAATGAAAAACTGTTTTTT. This codes for CASSYGTENEKLFF.

This clone was detected a few times. V is TRBV5-6 and J is TRBJ1-3; D not resolved. The CDR3 is made up of 14 amino acids. V lost 2 bases, J lost 2 bases, and 8 bases lay in between. Germline-derived CDR1 and CDR2 are SGHDT and YYEEEE. Here the CDR3 DNA reads TGTGCCAGCAGCTTTCGACAAGCTGGAAACACCATATATTTT. Translating it yields CASSFRQAGNTIYF.

The chain is built from TRBV2 and TRBJ2-7, with a weak D call TRBD1 (6 bases). Germline V gene sequence: CDR1 SNHLY, CDR2 FYNNEI. This CDR3 has 13 residues. V dropped 4 bases and J dropped 2 bases, with 9 bases sitting between them. The CDR3 DNA is TGTGCCAGCAGTGTGGACAGTACCTACGAGCAGTACTTC. Amino acid sequence: CASSVDSTYEQYF.